This paragraph reports one T cell receptor beta chain. This specimen belongs to a study of CD8 T cells in ankylosing spondylitis. The V gene lost 2 bases and the J gene lost 5 bases, with 16 bases spanning the gap. CDR3 size: 16 residues. MiXCR, run by TCRdb on the 5' RACE reads, gives a single entry per CDR3 protein. The sample holds hundreds of thousands of distinct CDR3 sequences; roughly 20% are singletons and the top ten take around 13%. The source material was blood, either unsorted or a sorted T cell fraction (not recorded which). The receptor comes from a male donor with ankylosing spondylitis or in good health (not recorded which). This chain uses TRBV12-3 or TRBV12-4 with TRBJ2-1; unclear D gene. The CDR3 region is CASSLWGWIRDNEQFF. The CDR3 DNA reads TGTGCCAGCAGTTTATGGGGTTGGATTCGGGACAATGAGCAGTTCTTC.